This TCR beta chain emerged from a study of CD8 T cells in ankylosing spondylitis. Study-wide findings and caveats: What seemed typical of ankylosing spondylitis blood was a TCR beta motif built from roughly eight highly homologous variants.

With regard to this clonotype: Antigen specificity is unknown.

TCRdb re-derived calls from the 5' RACE reads in MiXCR, one entry per CDR3 protein. Of fewer than 500,000 distinct CDR3 sequences listed, around 26% are singletons. Trimming took 5 bases from V and 3 from J; bases not matched to a gene: 9. Germline lookup yields CDR1 DFQATT and CDR2 SNEGSKA (reference sequence). CDR3 size: 16 residues. The gene calls are TRBV20-1 and TRBJ2-1; TRBD2 matches 11 bases. Sample: blood, either unsorted or a sorted T cell fraction (not recorded which). The TCR originated in a male donor with ankylosing spondylitis. The CDR3 is CSADLAGGLGYNEQFF. CDR3 coding DNA: TGCAGTGCTGACTTAGCGGGAGGGCTAGGCTACAATGAGCAGTTCTTC.